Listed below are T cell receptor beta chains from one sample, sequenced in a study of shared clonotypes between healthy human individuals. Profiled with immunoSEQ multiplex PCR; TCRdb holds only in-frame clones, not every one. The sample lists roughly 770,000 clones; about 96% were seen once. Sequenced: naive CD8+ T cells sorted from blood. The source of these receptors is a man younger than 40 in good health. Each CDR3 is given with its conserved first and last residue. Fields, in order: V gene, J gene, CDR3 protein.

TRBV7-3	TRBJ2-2	CASSLTPSGRNTGELFF
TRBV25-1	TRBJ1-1	CASSTQGSAFF
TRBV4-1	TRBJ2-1	CASSYSGSSYNEQFF
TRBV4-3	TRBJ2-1	CASSQDGKTPYNEQFF
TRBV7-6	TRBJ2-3	CASSQRTSSSTDTQYF
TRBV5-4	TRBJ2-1	CASSWETSGRVYEQFF
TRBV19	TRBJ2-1	CASTIWGRGNNEQFF
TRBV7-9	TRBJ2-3	CASSFPTGVDTQYF
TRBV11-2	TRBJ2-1	CASSSLNEQFF
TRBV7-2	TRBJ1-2	CASSASLGHPLGYTF
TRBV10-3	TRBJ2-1	CAISESMGGTGWDNEQFF
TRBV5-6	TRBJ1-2	CASSLGQLDGYTF
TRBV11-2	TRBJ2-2	CASSYTRTGEGAGELFF
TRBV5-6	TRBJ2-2	CASTIMKERFSNTGELFF
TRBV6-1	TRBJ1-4	CASNRDGNEKLFF
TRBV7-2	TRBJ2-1	CATLLLAGNNEQFF
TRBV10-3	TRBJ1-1	CAVKDLNTEAFF
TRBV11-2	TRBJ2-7	CASSLVGTVYEQYF
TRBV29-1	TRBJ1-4	CSVEGGAGEKLFF
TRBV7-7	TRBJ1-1	CASSLALNTEAFF
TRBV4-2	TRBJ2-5	CASSLHRGSSEETQYF
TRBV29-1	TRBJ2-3	CSVDETRDSISTQYF
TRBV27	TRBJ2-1	CAVGLAGRDEQFF
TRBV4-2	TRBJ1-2	CASSPGADGYGYTF
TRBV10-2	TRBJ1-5	CASSEFRVPYSNQPQHF
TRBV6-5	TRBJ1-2	CASSYSSLLDDVGYTF
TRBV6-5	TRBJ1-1	CASSYSSGATEAFF
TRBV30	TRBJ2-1	CAWSEGLADYNEQFF
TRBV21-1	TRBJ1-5	CASSSSDRGPNQPQHF
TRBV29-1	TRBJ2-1	CSVGDGDNEQFF
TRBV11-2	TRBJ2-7	CASSFVSSYEQYF
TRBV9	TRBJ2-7	CASSSSMGEQYF
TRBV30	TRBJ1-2	CAWDRGWGYTF
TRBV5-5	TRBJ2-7	CASSLEAAYEQYF
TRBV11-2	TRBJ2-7	CASSLDWASGSSYEQYF
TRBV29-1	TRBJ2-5	CSVESPGHPVETQYF
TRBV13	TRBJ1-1	CASSLGLDREAFF
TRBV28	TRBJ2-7	CASSPMVGDYEQYF
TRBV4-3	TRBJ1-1	CASSQEDNRDTEAFF
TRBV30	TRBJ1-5	CAWSPGQGLWPQHF
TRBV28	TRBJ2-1	CASEELADSYNEQFF
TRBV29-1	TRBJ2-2	CSVASGSIGELFF
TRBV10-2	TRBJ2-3	CASSEGQGWTVIDTQYF
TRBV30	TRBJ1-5	CAWSGASNQPQHF
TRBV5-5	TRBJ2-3	CASSLEWGRPTDTQYF
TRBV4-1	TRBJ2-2	CASSQFGQRNTGELFF
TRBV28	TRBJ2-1	CASSLVGGGVYNEQFF
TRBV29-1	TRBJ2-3	CSVVGREGDTQYF
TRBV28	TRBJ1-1	CASRAGALWGLMKDTEAFF
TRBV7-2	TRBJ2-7	CASSPRWGAGAYEQYF
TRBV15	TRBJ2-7	CATSRGDREQSEQYF
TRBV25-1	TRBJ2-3	CASSEGGQGFTDTQYF
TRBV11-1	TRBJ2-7	CASSPIAGSYEQYF
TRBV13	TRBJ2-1	CASSLKGGINEQFF
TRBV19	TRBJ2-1	CASSILQYNEQFF
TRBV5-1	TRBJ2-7	CASSFSSSYEQYF
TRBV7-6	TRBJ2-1	CASSLAGGRGGSEQFF
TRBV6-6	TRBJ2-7	CASSTTSGTVRYEQYF
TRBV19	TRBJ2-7	CASSPGRDYEQYF
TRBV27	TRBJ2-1	CASSSGLGSEQFF